The 4 T cell receptor beta chains listed next were all sequenced from one sample in a study of blood T cell repertoires in COVID-19. The method was immunoSEQ multiplex PCR; TCRdb's version includes in-frame clones alone and lacks a portion of them. The data contain 250,000 to 350,000 clones, just over 85% of them singletons. The specimen sequenced was peripheral blood. The receptors derive from a woman aged 25 to 39 with active or convalescent COVID-19.

The chain employs TRBV24-1 and TRBJ1-5, with 7 bases identical to TRBD1. CDR3 length: 13 amino acids. Germline V gives CDR1 KGHDR, CDR2 SFDVKD. V shed 4 bases and J 7 bases; nucleotides not matched to a gene: 3. The CDR3 DNA is TGTGCCACCAGTGAGACAGGGAAGCAGCCCCAGCATTTT. It yields the protein CATSETGKQPQHF.

V and J are TRBV2 and TRBJ2-7; the D gene is possibly TRBD2 (6 bases). There are 13 residues in the CDR3. Trimming removed 10 bases at V and 7 bases at J, with 20 bases between. Looked up from germline, CDR1 is SNHLY and CDR2 is FYNNEI. The CDR3 bases are TGTGCCACCTTACTAGGGGACTTAAATGAGCAGTACTTC. It yields the protein CATLLGDLNEQYF. Variable domain in full (rest from reference TRBV2 and TRBJ2-7): EPEVTQTPSHQVTQMGQEVILRCVPISNHLYFYWYRQILGQKVEFLVSFYNNEISEKSEIFDDQFSVERPDGSNFTLKIRSTKLEDSAMYFCATLLGDLNEQYFGPGTRLTVT.

The V call is TRBV29-1, the J call TRBJ2-7; 7 positions agree with TRBD2. The CDR3 runs 14 residues. Looked up from germline, CDR1 is SQVTM and CDR2 is ANQGSEA. Germline trimming cut 7 bases from V and 4 bases from J; bases unmatched to any gene: 13. In DNA form, the CDR3 reads TGCAGCGCCGATATTGGGGGGGGTGGTTACGAGCAGTACTTC. As protein: CSADIGGGGYEQYF.

V is TRBV2 and J is TRBJ1-5; 8 bases map to TRBD1. The CDR3 has 16 residues. CDR1 SNHLY and CDR2 FYNNEI come from the germline V gene. V lost 3 bases to trimming and J lost 3 bases; unmatched junction nucleotides: 7. The CDR3 is CASSDRRTGLNQPQHF. The CDR3 nucleotides read TGTGCCAGCAGTGACCGCCGGACAGGGCTCAATCAGCCCCAGCATTTT.